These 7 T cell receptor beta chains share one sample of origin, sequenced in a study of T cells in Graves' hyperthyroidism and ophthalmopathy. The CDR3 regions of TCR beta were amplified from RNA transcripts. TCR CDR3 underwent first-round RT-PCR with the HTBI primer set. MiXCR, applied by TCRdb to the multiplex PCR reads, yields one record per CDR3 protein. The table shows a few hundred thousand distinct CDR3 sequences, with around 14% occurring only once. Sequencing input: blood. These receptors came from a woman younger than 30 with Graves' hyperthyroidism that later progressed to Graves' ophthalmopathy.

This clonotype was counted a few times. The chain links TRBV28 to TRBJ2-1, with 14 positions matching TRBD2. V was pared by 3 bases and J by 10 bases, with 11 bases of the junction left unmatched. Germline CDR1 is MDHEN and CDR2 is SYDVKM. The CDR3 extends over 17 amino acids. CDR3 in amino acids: CASSFPRLAGGRCEQFF. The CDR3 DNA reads TGTGCCAGCAGTTTCCCCCGACTAGCGGGAGGGAGGTGCGAGCAGTTCTTC.

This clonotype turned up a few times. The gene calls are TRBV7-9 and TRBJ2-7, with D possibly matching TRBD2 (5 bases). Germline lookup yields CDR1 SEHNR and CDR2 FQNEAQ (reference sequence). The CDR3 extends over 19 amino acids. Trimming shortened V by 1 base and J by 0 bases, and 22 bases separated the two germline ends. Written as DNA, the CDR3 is TGTGCCAGCAGCTTAGTAGTGGGTCATGTGAGCGGCTTCTCCTACGAGCAGTACTTC. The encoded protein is CASSLVVGHVSGFSYEQYF.

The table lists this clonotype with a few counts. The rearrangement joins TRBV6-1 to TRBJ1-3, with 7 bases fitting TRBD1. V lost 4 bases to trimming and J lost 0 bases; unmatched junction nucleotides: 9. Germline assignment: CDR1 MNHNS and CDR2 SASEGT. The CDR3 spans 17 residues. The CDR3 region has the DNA TGTGCCAGCAGTGCCCGTTTGACAGGGAGCTCTGGAAACACCATATATTTT. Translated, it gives CASSARLTGSSGNTIYF.

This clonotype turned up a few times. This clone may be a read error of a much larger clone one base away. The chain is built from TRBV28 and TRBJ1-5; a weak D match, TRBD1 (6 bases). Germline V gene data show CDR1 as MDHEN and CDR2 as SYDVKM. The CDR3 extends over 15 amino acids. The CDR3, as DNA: TGTGCCGGCAGTTTATTTGCAGGGGGCAATCAGCCCCAGCATTTT. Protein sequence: CAGSLFAGGNQPQHF.

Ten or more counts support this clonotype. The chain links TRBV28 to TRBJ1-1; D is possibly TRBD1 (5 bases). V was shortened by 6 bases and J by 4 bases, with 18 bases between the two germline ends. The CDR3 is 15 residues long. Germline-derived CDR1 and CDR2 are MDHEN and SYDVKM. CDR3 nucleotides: TGTGCCAGCAGCGACGGACCCGAAGGGGCCACTGAAGCTTTCTTT. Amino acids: CASSDGPEGATEAFF.

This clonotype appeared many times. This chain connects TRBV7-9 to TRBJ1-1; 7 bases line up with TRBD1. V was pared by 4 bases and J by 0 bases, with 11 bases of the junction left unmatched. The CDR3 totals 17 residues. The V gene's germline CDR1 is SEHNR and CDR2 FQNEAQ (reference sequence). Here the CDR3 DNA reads TGTGCCAGCAGCTCTGGCTACGCCGGACAGGTGAACACTGAAGCTTTCTTT. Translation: CASSSGYAGQVNTEAFF.

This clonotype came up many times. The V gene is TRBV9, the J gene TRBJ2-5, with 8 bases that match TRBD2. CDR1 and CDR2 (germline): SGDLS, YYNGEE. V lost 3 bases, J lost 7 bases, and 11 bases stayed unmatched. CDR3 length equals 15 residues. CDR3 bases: TGTGCCAGCAGCGCCGGGGGGGGACTAGTTGGGACCCAGTACTTC. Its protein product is CASSAGGGLVGTQYF.